This record looks at one TCR beta chain sequence and its context. What it binds is unknown. The sample is drawn from a study of blood T cells in healthy people across ages. Study-wide points: A roughly linear fall in TCR beta diversity per million T cells was seen with increasing age.

Then a second PCR, running about 6 to 12 cycles, was carried out with a sample-barcoded 5' primer and a J-beta primer mix. TCRdb re-called the 5' RACE reads with MiXCR, one entry per CDR3 protein. The profile shows 1.2 million to 1.5 million distinct CDR3 sequences, approximately 59% of them singletons. The length of the CDR3 is 16 residues. Looked up from germline, CDR1 is SGHAT and CDR2 is FQDESV (reference sequence). Trimming pared 1 base from V and 3 bases from J, leaving 14 bases between. The TCR comes from a man in his late teens or twenties in good health. V and J are TRBV11-1 and TRBJ2-3, with D uncertain. What was sequenced was blood. CDR3 DNA: TGTGCCAGCAGCTTAGGTATCCGCGGAAATACAGATACGCAGTATTTT. Translation gives CASSLGIRGNTDTQYF.